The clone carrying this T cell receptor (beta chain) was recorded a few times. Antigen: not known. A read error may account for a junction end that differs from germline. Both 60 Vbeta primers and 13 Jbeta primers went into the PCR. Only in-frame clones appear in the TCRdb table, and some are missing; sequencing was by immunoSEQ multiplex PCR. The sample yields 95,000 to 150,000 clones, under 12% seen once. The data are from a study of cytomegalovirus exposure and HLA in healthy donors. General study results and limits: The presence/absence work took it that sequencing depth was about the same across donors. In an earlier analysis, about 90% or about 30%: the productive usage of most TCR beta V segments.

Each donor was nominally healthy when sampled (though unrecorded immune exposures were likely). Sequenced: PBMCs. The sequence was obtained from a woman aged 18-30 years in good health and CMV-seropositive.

The CDR3 DNA reads TGTGCTAGCAGCTTAGCGTTGGGACTAGCGAATGAGCAGTTCTTC. This sequence encodes CASSLALGLANEQFF. The chain uses TRBV7-7 and TRBJ2-1, with 10 positions matching TRBD2. This CDR3 comprises 15 residues. Per the germline V gene, CDR1 is SSHAT and CDR2 is FNYEAQ (reference sequence).